The TCR beta chain described here comes from a study of blood T cell repertoires in COVID-19. Whole-study context: Spain, Italy and the United States supplied samples that represented acute and convalescent COVID-19.

CDR3 length: 14 amino acids. The V end was cut by 4 bases, the J end by 1 base, with 11 bases between. CDR1 and CDR2 from the germline V gene are LGHDT and YNNKEL (reference sequence). Original data processing: Nucleated cell counts were estimated from reference gene primer amplification. Sequencing used immunoSEQ multiplex PCR; TCRdb keeps in-frame clones, though not all of them. That table supplies the V and J calls and clone size; D and trimming were determined from the DNA. This sample carries 55,000 to 75,000 clones, 91% of them seen once, and the ten largest clones take 7.5% to 9%. The rearrangement uses TRBV3-1 (or the pseudogene TRBV3-2) and TRBJ2-7, with D perhaps TRBD1 (6 bases). The sequenced material came from peripheral blood. The receptor was isolated from a human donor in a cohort sampled during active COVID-19. This CDR3 is CASSPDRTSYEQYF. CDR3 DNA sequence: TGTGCCAGCAGCCCAGACAGGACTTCCTACGAGCAGTACTTC.